Following are 24 T cell receptor beta chains from one sample sequenced in a study of blood T cell repertoires in COVID-19. TCRdb keeps only in-frame clones here, not all; method: immunoSEQ multiplex PCR. The sample has 25,000 to 35,000 clones, almost 90% seen once; the top ten hold around a quarter. The sequenced sample was peripheral blood. Receptors were obtained from a human donor in a cohort sampled during active COVID-19.

The rearrangement joins TRBV14 to TRBJ2-7; D is perhaps TRBD1 (5 bases). V was shortened by 4 bases and J by 6 bases, with 13 bases between the two germline ends. The CDR3 runs 13 residues. Germline V gives CDR1 SGHDN, CDR2 FVKESK. The CDR3 is CASSPLQVREQYF. CDR3 nucleotides: TGTGCCAGCAGCCCATTACAGGTCCGCGAGCAGTACTTC.

Of note for this clone: The junction departs from the called germline gene at one end, perhaps through a read error. The V and J genes are TRBV10-2 and TRBJ1-2, with TRBD1 matching 9 bases. CDR1 is WSHSY, CDR2 SAAADI, per germline. The CDR3 sequence is 15 residues long. CDR3 loop: CASTETGGSLRGYTF. CDR3 sequence (DNA): TGCGCCAGCACTGAGACAGGGGGTAGTTTACGTGGCTACACCTTC.

This chain uses TRBV5-4 with TRBJ1-4; D perhaps matches TRBD1 (6 bases). This CDR3 has 18 amino acids. Germline loops: CDR1 SGHNT, CDR2 YYREEE (reference sequence). Trimming cost V 0 bases and J 0 bases, with 15 bases left between them. The CDR3 DNA sequence: TGTGCCAGCAGCTTGGGGGGGGGCAGAGCAACAACTAATGAAAAACTGTTTTTT. This codes for CASSLGGGRATTNEKLFF.

The chain's CDR3 is CASSLQTGLNTEAFF. CDR3 coding DNA: TGTGCCAGCAGCTTACAGACAGGGCTGAACACTGAAGCTTTCTTT. The V and J genes are TRBV5-4 and TRBJ1-1; 7 bases fit TRBD1. J lost 0 bases, V lost 2 bases, and 4 bases had no gene match. The CDR3 runs 15 residues. Per germline, CDR1 SGHNT and CDR2 YYREEE (reference sequence).

The rearrangement joins TRBV7-9 to TRBJ2-5, with 8 bases aligning to TRBD1. CDR1 SEHNR and CDR2 FQNEAQ come from the germline V gene (reference sequence). This CDR3 comprises 16 residues. Losses at the gene ends were 1 base for V and 4 bases for J; bases not matched to a gene: 8. The CDR3 protein is CASSLVLGDRGETQYF. The CDR3 coding sequence is TGTGCCAGCAGCTTAGTATTAGGAGACAGGGGAGAGACCCAGTACTTC.

On this clone: A junction boundary mismatches the germline segment, possibly from a read error. V and J are TRBV7-7 and TRBJ2-5; a weak D match, TRBD2 (7 bases). The germline gives CDR1 SSHAT, CDR2 FNYEAQ (reference sequence). The CDR3 sequence is 15 residues long. CDR3 amino acids: CASSPLGGARETQYF. In DNA form, the CDR3 reads TGTGCTAGCAGCCCCTTGGGGGGGGCGCGGGAGACCCAGTACTTC.

The V gene is TRBV18, the J gene TRBJ2-1, with TRBD1 matching 10 bases. The CDR3 sequence is 15 residues long. Germline V CDR1 and CDR2: KGHSH, LQKENI. V was pared by 6 bases and J by 6 bases, with 8 bases of the junction left unmatched. The CDR3 loop reads CASSRTGGAANEQFF. The DNA for the CDR3 is TGTGCCAGCTCCCGGACAGGGGGTGCTGCCAATGAGCAGTTCTTC.

V is TRBV6-5 and J is TRBJ1-1; the D is unclear. Trimming took 9 bases from V and 1 from J, leaving 9 bases between them. This CDR3 has 12 residues. Germline V gene lookup returns CDR1 MNHEY and CDR2 SVGAGI. This chain's CDR3 is CASQQSNTEAFF. Here the CDR3 DNA reads TGTGCCAGTCAACAGTCGAACACTGAAGCTTTCTTT.

The genes are TRBV3-1 (or the pseudogene TRBV3-2) and TRBJ2-1; 7 nucleotides agree with TRBD2. With 4 bases clipped from V and 0 bases from J, the junction kept 3 bases outside the gene matches. CDR3 length: 15 amino acids. Germline-derived CDR1 and CDR2 are LGHDT and YNNKEL (reference sequence). The CDR3 loop is CASSLRGGSYNEQFF. CDR3 in DNA: TGTGCCAGCAGCCTTCGCGGGGGCTCCTACAATGAGCAGTTCTTC.

The chain carries TRBV5-1 and TRBJ2-2; D possibly corresponds to TRBD2 (6 bases). CDR3 length: 15 amino acids. Germline lookup yields CDR1 SGHRS and CDR2 YFSETQ. V gave up 0 bases and J gave up 5 bases, with 11 bases separating them. CDR3 DNA sequence: TGCGCCAGCAGCTTGGAAACGGGGGAAACCGGGGAGCTGTTTTTT. Its protein is CASSLETGETGELFF.

The chain has TRBV7-8 and TRBJ1-1; D remains ambiguous. V was shortened by 5 bases and J by 3 bases, with 7 bases between the two germline ends. Per the germline V gene, CDR1 is SGHVS and CDR2 is FQNEAQ. This CDR3 has 12 amino acids. CDR3 sequence reads: CASSRHDTEAFF. The CDR3 DNA reads as TGTGCCAGCAGCCGACATGACACTGAAGCTTTCTTT.

The genes are TRBV6-1 and TRBJ2-4, with D possibly TRBD2 on 6 matching bases. V shed 2 bases and J shed 3 bases, with 8 bases lying between them. The CDR3 covers 14 residues. Germline V CDR1 and CDR2: MNHNS, SASEGT. Here the CDR3 DNA reads TGTGCCAGCAGTGAACGACTAGTCAAAAACATTCAGTACTTC. It encodes CASSERLVKNIQYF.

The count of this clone is one. CDR3 loop: CASSSLQLQGSNQPQHF. CDR3 bases: TGTGCCAGCAGCTCTCTCCAGCTCCAGGGTAGCAATCAGCCCCAGCATTTT. J is TRBJ1-5 and V is TRBV5-6, with D perhaps TRBD1 (5 bases). CDR3 length: 17 amino acids. The germline V gene has CDR1 SGHDT and CDR2 YYEEEE. V was clipped by 3 bases and J by 0 bases, with 16 bases between them.

J is TRBJ1-2 and V is TRBV30; 7 positions agree with TRBD1. With 0 bases clipped from V and 12 bases from J, the junction kept 4 bases outside the gene matches. In germline, CDR1 is GTSNPN, CDR2 SVGIG (reference sequence). The CDR3 sequence is 11 residues long. The CDR3 nucleotides are TGTGCCTGGAGTGTAGGGGGCCCGAACACCTTC. Translation gives CAWSVGGPNTF. Full variable domain (rest looked up from reference TRBV30 and TRBJ1-2): SQTIHQWPATLVQPVGSPLSLECTVEGTSNPNLYWYRQAAGRGLQLLFYSVGIGQISSEVPQNLSASRPQDRQFILSSKKLLLSDSGFYLCAWSVGGPNTFGSGTRLTVV.

The V and J genes are TRBV4-2 and TRBJ2-2; possible D gene TRBD2, 7 bases. Trimming took off 6 bases at V and 6 bases at J, with 14 bases between the two ends. Germline lookup yields CDR1 LGHNA and CDR2 YNFKEQ. The CDR3 runs 14 residues. DNA of the CDR3: TGTGCCAGCAGAACGGGGGGCTTCGCCGGGGAGCTGTTTTTT. It codes for CASRTGGFAGELFF.

The genes are TRBV7-9 and TRBJ1-2; no clear D gene. Germline CDR1 SEHNR, CDR2 FQNEAQ (reference sequence). The CDR3 runs to 12 residues. The V and J ends lost 2 bases and 7 bases respectively, with 8 bases between them. The CDR3 here is CASSLSRGGYTF. DNA for the CDR3: TGTGCCAGCAGCTTATCCAGAGGTGGCTACACCTTC.

The chain couples TRBV6-5 to TRBJ2-3; tentatively, D is TRBD2 (5 bases). V was cut by 8 bases and J by 3 bases, with 15 bases left in between. In germline, CDR1 is MNHEY, CDR2 SVGAGI. The CDR3 covers 14 residues. The DNA for the CDR3 is TGTGCCAGCGTGGACTCGGGCGGGACAGATACGCAGTATTTT. Its translation: CASVDSGGTDTQYF.

This chain joins TRBV9 and TRBJ1-6; D gene uncertain. The CDR3 has 14 residues. In germline, CDR1 is SGDLS, CDR2 YYNGEE. With 0 bases removed from V and 7 bases from J, the gap between germline ends came to 8 bases. The CDR3: CASSVGEANSPLHF. The CDR3 DNA is TGTGCCAGCAGCGTAGGGGAGGCGAATTCACCCCTCCACTTT.

The gene calls are TRBV27 and TRBJ2-3; TRBD2 is a possible D gene (7 bases). The V end was cut by 3 bases, the J end by 5 bases, with 18 bases between. Per the germline V gene, CDR1 is MNHEY and CDR2 is SMNVEV (reference sequence). The CDR3 contains 16 residues. CDR3 loop: CASSFFAFGGQDTQYF. DNA for the CDR3: TGTGCCAGCAGTTTCTTCGCCTTCGGGGGGCAAGATACGCAGTATTTT.

This clone was detected a few times. The chain has TRBV19 and TRBJ1-6; D possibly corresponds to TRBD1 (5 bases). With 6 bases removed from V and 7 bases from J, the gap between germline ends came to 16 bases. Germline assignment: CDR1 LNHDA and CDR2 SQIVND (reference sequence). CDR3 size: 15 residues. The CDR3 coding sequence is TGTGCCAGTAGGGTCTCAGGGAATAGAAATTCACCCCTCCACTTT. This translates into CASRVSGNRNSPLHF.

The V gene is TRBV6-5, the J gene TRBJ2-2; 8 bases map to TRBD1. V dropped 7 bases and J dropped 6; count of bases not matched to a gene: 7. This CDR3 contains 14 residues. The germline CDR1 and CDR2 sequences are MNHEY and SVGAGI. The CDR3 sequence: CASKTDRDAGELFF. The CDR3 nucleotides read TGTGCCAGCAAGACGGACAGGGACGCCGGGGAGCTGTTTTTT.

CDR3 sequence reads: CSVRREAQPGETQYF. In nucleotides, the CDR3 is TGCAGCGTTCGAAGAGAGGCTCAACCGGGAGAGACCCAGTACTTC. The gene calls are TRBV29-1 and TRBJ2-5, with D unclear. The V end was cut by 5 bases, the J end by 4 bases, with 20 bases between. The CDR3 is made up of 15 amino acids. Germline CDR1 and CDR2: SQVTM and ANQGSEA.

This clone was seen a single time. This chain joins TRBV24-1 and TRBJ1-1; the match to TRBD1 covers 7 bases. After removal of 4 bases from V and 4 bases from J, the junction contained 5 bases not matched to a gene. There are 14 residues in the CDR3. From germline, CDR1 is KGHDR and CDR2 SFDVKD. The CDR3 is CATSESQGGTEAFF. The CDR3 bases are TGTGCCACCAGTGAGTCGCAGGGGGGCACTGAAGCTTTCTTT.

V gene TRBV5-8 combines with J gene TRBJ2-7, with D possibly matching TRBD2 (5 bases). The germline V gene has CDR1 SGHTS and CDR2 YDEGEE. CDR3 length: 16 amino acids. Trimming removed 2 bases from V and 0 bases from J, with 15 bases in between. This chain's CDR3 is CASSFLSSGISYEQYF. Here the CDR3 DNA reads TGTGCCAGCAGCTTTCTTAGTTCGGGAATCTCCTACGAGCAGTACTTC.